This T cell receptor (beta chain) was captured in a study of cytomegalovirus exposure and HLA in healthy donors. Study information: Later analysis reported that the approximately 130 validation repertoires shared the platform of the roughly 630 first-cohort repertoires.

Study results and limitations: Clusters of TCRs from the first cohort tended to co-occur in the 120 or so validation repertoires (as a later analysis found). High specificity and sensitivity for cytomegalovirus status were reported for the classifier.

This clone was seen a single time. The antigen is not known. Data came from immunoSEQ multiplex PCR; TCRdb stores just in-frame clones and leaves some out. The data show 100,000 to 150,000 clones, 89% seen once. Germline CDR1 SEHNR, CDR2 FQNEAQ (reference sequence). V was pared by 1 base and J by 0 bases, with 7 bases between. This CDR3 region has 15 residues. V gene TRBV7-9 combines with J gene TRBJ2-1, with unresolved D. The sample was PBMCs. The source of this sequence is a woman between 18 and 29 years old in good health and CMV-seronegative. The CDR3 nucleotides read TGTGCCAGCAGCTTAGGTAGCCCCTCCTACAATGAGCAGTTCTTC. Protein product: CASSLGSPSYNEQFF.